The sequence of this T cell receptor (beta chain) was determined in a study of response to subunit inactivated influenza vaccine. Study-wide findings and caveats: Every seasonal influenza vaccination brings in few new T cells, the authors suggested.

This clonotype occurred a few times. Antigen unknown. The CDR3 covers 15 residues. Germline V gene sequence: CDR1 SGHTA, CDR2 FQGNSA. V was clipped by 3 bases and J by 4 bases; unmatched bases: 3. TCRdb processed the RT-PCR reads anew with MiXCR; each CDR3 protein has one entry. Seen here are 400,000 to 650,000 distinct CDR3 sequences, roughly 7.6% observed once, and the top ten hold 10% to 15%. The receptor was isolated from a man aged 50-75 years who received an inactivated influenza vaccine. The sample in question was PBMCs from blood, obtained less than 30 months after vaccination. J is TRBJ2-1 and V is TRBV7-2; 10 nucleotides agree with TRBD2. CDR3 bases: TGTGCCAGCAGCTTCGGTAGCGGGGGGTACAATGAGCAGTTCTTC. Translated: CASSFGSGGYNEQFF.